This T cell receptor (beta chain) is drawn from a study of T cells in Graves' hyperthyroidism and ophthalmopathy. Study-level results: Blood also held most thyroid clonotypes expanded beyond 0.001. Ophthalmopathy and stable hyperthyroidism were told apart by a 13 V-J model. Ophthalmopathy was model-predicted a median approximately 6.4 months pre-onset.

The investigators amplified TCR beta CDR3 regions from RNA transcripts. With the HTBI primer set, the TCR CDR3 went through a first round of RT-PCR. TCRdb reanalysed the multiplex PCR reads using MiXCR and keeps one entry per CDR3 protein. The profile shows fewer than 750,000 distinct CDR3 sequences, under 15% of them singletons. Details on this clonotype: Its antigen is not identified.

Lactation, pregnancy, other autoimmune disease or uncontrolled infection led to exclusion of patients. The CDR3 has 14 amino acids. V was shortened by 7 bases and J by 3 bases, with 16 bases between the two germline ends. In germline, CDR1 is MDHEN, CDR2 SYDVKM. The sequenced sample consisted of blood. This chain connects TRBV28 to TRBJ2-7, with D perhaps TRBD2 (5 bases). The sequence derives from a woman in her forties with Graves' ophthalmopathy. DNA for the CDR3: TGTGCCAGCACCCCGTTTGGGAGTAACTACGAGCAGTACTTC. The encoded protein is CASTPFGSNYEQYF.